This TCR beta chain was obtained from a study of T cell repertoires in cytomegalovirus infection. Whole-study context: Public TCR beta signatures indicated both CMV infection and matching HLA type.

The table lists this clonotype with a few counts. One end of the junction is discordant with germline, which a read error may explain. This CDR3 comprises 13 residues. TCRdb processed the reads anew with MiXCR; each CDR3 protein has one entry. The sample contains roughly 640,000 distinct CDR3 sequences, roughly a quarter of which appear only once. The chain employs TRBV12-3 or TRBV12-4 and TRBJ1-2; 8 nucleotides align to TRBD1. Sample: CD8+ T cells from PBMCs. This TCR derives from a human donor in good health (CMV status not recorded). Some clones in this sample may be carry-over from other donors' samples. The CDR3 loop reads CASSLKDRVTAAF. CDR3 coding DNA: TGTGCCAGCAGTTTAAAGGACAGGGTAACGGCGGCCTTC.